This is a list of T cell receptor beta chains from one sample in a study of cytomegalovirus exposure and HLA in healthy donors. Clones were read by immunoSEQ multiplex PCR, and TCRdb kept only the in-frame ones, dropping some. The table lists 70,000 to 85,000 clones, about two thirds of them singletons, with 5% to 6% in the top ten. Sequenced: PBMCs. The source is a man aged 30 to 39 in good health and CMV-seropositive. The CDR3 runs from the conserved cysteine through the conserved F or W. The order of the fields is CDR3 protein, CDR3 DNA, V gene, D gene, clone size, J gene. D genes are given only for firm matches. Clone size is stated in some rows and not others, as once, few, many or a class when expanded.

CASSFANTGELFF | TGTGCCAGCAGTTTCGCGAACACCGGGGAGCTGTTTTTT | TRBV2 | . | . | TRBJ2-2
CASSLLSRANTEAFF | TGTGCCAGCAGCTTATTAAGCAGGGCTAACACTGAAGCTTTCTTT | TRBV7-2 | . | once | TRBJ1-1
CASSLTGVGTEAFF | TGTGCCAGCAGCTTGACAGGGGTTGGAACTGAAGCTTTCTTT | TRBV5-6 | TRBD1 | few | TRBJ1-1
CASSRLPRGFDYGYTF | TGCGCCAGCAGCCGCCTTCCCAGGGGATTCGACTATGGCTACACCTTC | TRBV4-1 | . | . | TRBJ1-2
CASSFGAPEAFF | TGTGCTAGCAGTTTTGGGGCCCCTGAAGCTTTCTTT | TRBV28 | . | . | TRBJ1-1
CASSGTSGETQYF | TGTGCCAGCAGTGGGACTAGCGGGGAGACCCAGTACTTC | TRBV2 | TRBD2 | . | TRBJ2-5
CASSITGLSGANVLTF | TGTGCCAGTAGTATAACGGGACTTTCTGGGGCCAACGTCCTGACTTTC | TRBV19 | . | . | TRBJ2-6
CASSSSTSGGTDTQYF | TGTGCCAGTAGTAGCTCTACTAGCGGGGGCACAGATACGCAGTATTTT | TRBV19 | TRBD2 | few | TRBJ2-3
CASFSRSDTQYF | TGTGCCAGCTTTAGCCGGTCAGATACGCAGTATTTT | TRBV28 | . | . | TRBJ2-3
CASSSDRGGPQHF | TGTGCCAGCAGTTCGGACCGAGGGGGGCCCCAGCATTTT | TRBV11-2 | . | . | TRBJ1-5
CAIIRQGRAGNTIYF | TGTGCCATCATTCGACAGGGGAGGGCTGGAAACACCATATATTTT | TRBV10-3 | TRBD1 | . | TRBJ1-3
CASSQDSAGVNTEAFF | TGCGCCAGCAGCCAAGATTCAGCAGGGGTGAACACTGAAGCTTTCTTT | TRBV4-1 | . | few | TRBJ1-1
CASSKNRQGSSYNSPLHF | TGTGCCAGTAGTAAGAACCGACAGGGATCGTCCTATAATTCACCCCTCCACTTT | TRBV19 | TRBD1 | . | TRBJ1-6
CASSSYRAGVGNSPLHF | TGTGCCAGCAGCTCGTACCGTGCGGGGGTGGGTAATTCACCCCTCCACTTT | TRBV7-3 | . | . | TRBJ1-6
CASSVSFLQETQYF | TGTGCCAGCAGCGTATCATTTCTACAAGAGACCCAGTACTTC | TRBV9 | . | . | TRBJ2-5
CASSSSGTQTYEQYF | TGTGCCAGCAGTTCCTCCGGGACACAGACCTACGAGCAGTACTTC | TRBV6-5 | . | . | TRBJ2-7
CASSLEGGYTDTQYF | TGTGCCAGCAGCTTGGAAGGGGGATACACAGATACGCAGTATTTT | TRBV5-4 | . | . | TRBJ2-3
CASSLDGARYVGELFF | TGTGCCAGCAGCTTGGATGGGGCGCGTTATGTCGGGGAGCTGTTTTTT | TRBV5-6 | . | . | TRBJ2-2
CASSIMDTLVPYEQYF | TGTGCCAGCAGTATCATGGACACCCTAGTCCCCTACGAGCAGTACTTC | TRBV28 | . | . | TRBJ2-7
CASSILGETQYF | TGTGCCAGCAGCATTCTCGGGGAGACCCAGTACTTC | TRBV13 | . | . | TRBJ2-5
CASSTFYEQYF | TGTGCCAGCAGCACGTTCTACGAGCAGTACTTC | TRBV28 | . | . | TRBJ2-7
CASSEYLAGGPDQETQYF | TGTGCCAGCAGTGAATACCTAGCGGGGGGGCCGGATCAAGAGACCCAGTACTTC | TRBV6-1 | TRBD2 | . | TRBJ2-5
CASSPGTGSYNEQFF | TGTGCCAGCAGCCCCGGGACAGGGTCATACAATGAGCAGTTCTTC | TRBV11-3 | TRBD1 | . | TRBJ2-1
CASSQDSIFETQYF | TGCGCCAGCAGCCAAGATTCTATATTTGAGACCCAGTACTTC | TRBV5-1 | . | . | TRBJ2-5
CASSKTGLTSGLIYEQYF | TGTGCCAGCAGCAAGACAGGGTTGACTAGCGGGTTGATCTACGAGCAGTACTTC | TRBV13 | TRBD2 | few | TRBJ2-7
CASSLRGQGDQPQHF | TGTGCCAGCAGCTTACGGGGACAGGGGGATCAGCCCCAGCATTTT | TRBV5-5 | TRBD1 | once | TRBJ1-5
CASSSTSVGGTQYF | TGTGCCAGCAGCTCGACTAGCGTAGGGGGGACCCAGTACTTC | TRBV7-6 | TRBD2 | . | TRBJ2-5
CASSQARLAGDRFGQFF | TGCGCCAGCAGCCAAGCTAGACTAGCGGGAGACCGGTTTGGGCAGTTCTTC | TRBV4-1 | TRBD2 | few | TRBJ2-1
CASSYGENTEAFF | TGTGCCAGCAGTTACGGGGAGAACACTGAAGCTTTCTTT | TRBV27 | . | . | TRBJ1-1
CASSLVASGTVGNEQFF | TGTGCCAGCAGCTTAGTGGCTAGCGGGACAGTTGGTAATGAGCAGTTCTTC | TRBV7-9 | TRBD2 | . | TRBJ2-1
CASRETGASSGANVLTF | TGTGCCAGCAGGGAGACAGGGGCGTCCTCTGGGGCCAACGTCCTGACTTTC | TRBV2 | TRBD1 | large | TRBJ2-6
CSAWGQGNEQFF | TGCAGCGCCTGGGGGCAGGGGAATGAGCAGTTCTTC | TRBV29-1 | . | . | TRBJ2-1
CASSQGQVEKLFF | TGTGCCAGCAGCCAAGGACAGGTTGAAAAACTGTTTTTT | TRBV7-9 | TRBD1 | . | TRBJ1-4
CASSQDFGGGTDTQYF | TGTGCCAGCAGCCAAGATTTCGGGGGGGGCACAGATACGCAGTATTTT | TRBV4-2 | TRBD2 | medium-sized | TRBJ2-3
CASSIDSGKYNEQFF | TGTGCCAGCAGTATCGACAGTGGTAAATACAATGAGCAGTTCTTC | TRBV28 | . | few | TRBJ2-1
CASSQDTATNEKLFF | TGTGCCAGCAGCCAGGACACCGCAACTAATGAAAAACTGTTTTTT | TRBV4-2 | . | . | TRBJ1-4
CATSRLLGQGRGELFF | TGTGCCACCAGCAGACTTCTGGGACAGGGCCGAGGGGAGCTGTTTTTT | TRBV15 | TRBD1 | . | TRBJ2-2
CASSIDISGTGVNNQPQHF | TGTGCCAGTAGTATAGATATCTCAGGGACAGGCGTTAACAATCAGCCCCAGCATTTT | TRBV19 | TRBD1 | . | TRBJ1-5
CATSSFSTGFFYGYTF | TGTGCCACCAGCAGCTTTTCCACGGGGTTTTTCTATGGCTACACCTTC | TRBV15 | . | . | TRBJ1-2
CASSFYRGTGELFF | TGTGCCAGCAGCTTCTACAGGGGCACCGGGGAGCTGTTTTTT | TRBV5-6 | TRBD1 | . | TRBJ2-2
CATTQGSGNTIYF | TGTGCAACCACTCAGGGCTCTGGAAACACCATATATTTT | TRBV30 | . | few | TRBJ1-3
CSVGDSDEQYF | TGCAGCGTTGGGGACAGTGACGAGCAGTACTTC | TRBV29-1 | TRBD1 | . | TRBJ2-7
CASSDAAGRGGHTQYF | TGTGCCAGCAGTGATGCCGCTGGGAGAGGGGGCCATACGCAGTATTTT | TRBV2 | TRBD1 | few | TRBJ2-3
CAIRPGTSGNNEQFF | TGTGCCATCAGACCAGGGACTAGCGGGAATAATGAGCAGTTCTTC | TRBV10-3 | TRBD2 | few | TRBJ2-1
CASSKGGASYGYTF | TGTGCCAGCTCCAAAGGGGGGGCCAGCTATGGCTACACCTTC | TRBV25-1 | . | few | TRBJ1-2
CASSQGGTSGGVLFPYF | TGTGCCAGCAGCCAAGGCGGGACTAGCGGGGGGGTTTTATTTCCGTACTTC | TRBV4-2 | TRBD2 | . | TRBJ2-7
CASSLMEPGEEQYF | TGTGCCAGCAGTTTAATGGAGCCGGGGGAAGAGCAGTACTTC | TRBV28 | . | few | TRBJ2-7
CASSLTGTGGDEQFF | TGCGCCAGCAGCTTGACCGGGACAGGGGGCGATGAGCAGTTCTTC | TRBV5-1 | TRBD1 | . | TRBJ2-1
CAISVEGWNEQFF | TGTGCCATCAGTGTGGAGGGTTGGAATGAGCAGTTCTTC | TRBV10-3 | . | . | TRBJ2-1
CASSMGRGPYGYTF | TGTGCCAGTAGTATGGGCAGGGGGCCCTATGGCTACACCTTC | TRBV19 | TRBD1 | . | TRBJ1-2